The 18 T cell receptor beta chains below all came from one sample that was sequenced in a study of blood T cell repertoires in COVID-19. Data came from immunoSEQ multiplex PCR; TCRdb stores just in-frame clones and leaves some out. Of about 190,000 clones listed, about 88% are singletons. The sequenced material came from peripheral blood. The source is a woman between 35 and 50 years old who had recovered from COVID-19.

The rearrangement joins TRBV19 to TRBJ1-1; 8 bases map to TRBD1. This CDR3 is 14 amino acids long. Germline V CDR1 and CDR2: LNHDA, SQIVND (reference sequence). The trim removed 4 bases at V and 2 bases at J, leaving 3 bases unmatched. The CDR3 loop is CASSKDRANTEAFF. The DNA for the CDR3 is TGTGCCAGTAGTAAGGACAGGGCTAACACTGAAGCTTTCTTT.

The rearrangement joins TRBV12-1 to TRBJ1-6; the listed D gene, TRBD1, was not tested against the DNA. TRBV12-1 constitutes a pseudogene. The CDR3 extends over 17 amino acids. Here the CDR3 reads CATRDRERDSYNSPLHF. CDR3 coding DNA: TGTGCCACTCGGGACAGGGAAAGGGACTCCTATAATTCACCCCTCCACTTT.

V usage is TRBV5-5 and J usage is TRBJ2-1; tentative D call: TRBD1 (5 bases). V lost 4 bases and J lost 0, with 14 bases in between. The CDR3 is made up of 16 amino acids. Germline V gene lookup returns CDR1 SGHKS and CDR2 YYEKEE (reference sequence). The CDR3 DNA sequence: TGTGCCAGCAGCACCCCGGACACGAGCTCCTACAATGAGCAGTTCTTC. Amino acids: CASSTPDTSSYNEQFF.

This clone has just one count. The chain is built from TRBV18 and TRBJ1-2, with 8 bases fitting TRBD1. The J segment lost 2 bases and the V segment lost 0 bases, leaving 2 bases of the junction unmatched. Germline loops: CDR1 KGHSH, CDR2 LQKENI. The CDR3 is made up of 15 amino acids. Here the CDR3 reads CASSPPRDRNYGYTF. The CDR3 DNA is TGTGCCAGCTCACCACCTCGGGACAGGAACTATGGCTACACCTTC.

This sequence joins TRBV7-9 and TRBJ2-3; maybe TRBD2 (6 bases). CDR1 and CDR2 from the germline V gene are SEHNR and FQNEAQ (reference sequence). This CDR3 is 14 amino acids long. The V and J ends lost 3 bases and 0 bases respectively, with 7 bases between them. Here the CDR3 reads CASSFRGSTDTQYF. CDR3 nucleotide sequence: TGTGCCAGCAGCTTCCGGGGGAGCACAGATACGCAGTATTTT.

The V call is TRBV19, the J call TRBJ1-2; 8 nucleotides agree with TRBD1. V dropped 0 bases and J dropped 6; count of bases not matched to a gene: 6. Germline loops: CDR1 LNHDA, CDR2 SQIVND (reference sequence). This CDR3 has 15 residues. CDR3 protein: CASSIDPDRGHGYTF. DNA for the CDR3: TGTGCCAGTAGTATAGACCCTGACAGGGGACATGGCTACACCTTC.

The genes are TRBV30 and TRBJ2-1; 8 bases line up with TRBD2. Germline V gene lookup returns CDR1 GTSNPN and CDR2 SVGIG (reference sequence). The CDR3 contains 17 residues. After removal of 1 base from V and 8 bases from J, the junction contained 16 bases not matched to a gene. The DNA of the CDR3 is TGTGCCTGGAGTGCAACACGGACTAGCTCCTGGGTCGATGAGCAGTTCTTC. Its translation: CAWSATRTSSWVDEQFF.

This chain joins TRBV5-6 and TRBJ1-2, with 10 nucleotides matching TRBD1. Germline V gene data show CDR1 as SGHDT and CDR2 as YYEEEE. The CDR3 loop spans 15 amino acids. Trimming cost V 3 bases and J 2 bases; bases outside gene matches: 4. CDR3 coding DNA: TGTGCCAGCAGCTGGGGGACAGGGGCCAACTATGGCTACACCTTC. Translating gives CASSWGTGANYGYTF.

This chain joins TRBV11-2 and TRBJ2-1; D might be TRBD1 (5 bases). Germline CDR1 reads SGHAT; CDR2 reads FQNNGV. This CDR3 has 16 amino acids. Between the trimmed V and J ends, which lost 0 bases and 0 bases, there was a span of 9 bases. CDR3 in DNA: TGTGCCAGCAGCTTAGATCTCGACAGCTCCTACAATGAGCAGTTCTTC. Translation gives CASSLDLDSSYNEQFF.

The chain is built from TRBV6-5 and TRBJ1-6; 8 bases align to TRBD1. CDR1 and CDR2 (germline): MNHEY, SVGAGI. V lost 2 bases, J lost 9 bases, and 3 bases stayed unmatched. The CDR3 has 14 amino acids. The CDR3 is CASSYLDRASPLHF. The CDR3 DNA is TGTGCCAGCAGTTACCTGGACAGGGCTTCACCCCTCCACTTT.

V and J are TRBV5-4 and TRBJ2-2; 9 bases map to TRBD1. CDR1 SGHNT and CDR2 YYREEE come from the germline V gene (reference sequence). The CDR3 has 16 residues. Germline trimming cut 0 bases from V and 4 bases from J; bases unmatched to any gene: 4. The CDR3 loop reads CASSLGGTGPTGELFF. The CDR3 coding sequence is TGTGCCAGCAGCTTGGGTGGGACAGGGCCCACCGGGGAGCTGTTTTTT.

V is TRBV6-5 and J is TRBJ1-1; D gene ambiguous. Deletions cut 8 bases from V and 0 bases from J, with 10 bases between. The CDR3 totals 13 residues. Germline CDR1 and CDR2: MNHEY and SVGAGI. The CDR3 loop is CASLRSMNTEAFF. CDR3 sequence (DNA): TGTGCCAGCCTACGGTCTATGAACACTGAAGCTTTCTTT.

This chain links TRBV10-3 with TRBJ1-3; D is unclear. Trimming took 2 bases from V and 0 from J, leaving 5 bases between them. Germline V lookup: CDR1 ENHRY, CDR2 SYGVKD. This CDR3 spans 14 amino acids. The CDR3 coding sequence is TGTGCCATCAGTGAGACAGTCTCTGGAAACACCATATATTTT. Its translation is CAISETVSGNTIYF.

V is TRBV28 and J is TRBJ2-3; 8 nucleotides agree with TRBD1. J lost 5 bases, V lost 5 bases, and 9 bases had no gene match. Germline values: CDR1 MDHEN, CDR2 SYDVKM. This CDR3 has 15 amino acids. For the CDR3, the DNA is TGTGCCAGCAGTATTCCGCAGGGGGCAAAAGATACGCAGTATTTT. It is translated as CASSIPQGAKDTQYF.

The chain combines TRBV18 with TRBJ1-3; D is possibly TRBD1 (5 bases). Germline V gene sequence: CDR1 KGHSH, CDR2 LQKENI. This CDR3 spans 16 amino acids. V was pared by 2 bases and J by 0 bases, with 11 bases between. CDR3 DNA: TGTGCCAGCTCACCAGGGGGACTCCACTCTGGAAACACCATATATTTT. Protein product: CASSPGGLHSGNTIYF.

This chain links TRBV7-9 with TRBJ1-1; D might be TRBD1 (6 bases). This CDR3 has 15 residues. Looked up from germline, CDR1 is SEHNR and CDR2 is FQNEAQ (reference sequence). Deletions cut 5 bases from V and 0 bases from J, with 13 bases between. The CDR3 sequence: CASSQTGPLNTEAFF. As DNA, the CDR3 is TGTGCCAGCAGCCAAACAGGGCCCCTGAACACTGAAGCTTTCTTT.

The V gene is TRBV3-1 (or the pseudogene TRBV3-2), the J gene TRBJ1-1; 8 bases map to TRBD1. Looked up from germline, CDR1 is LGHDT and CDR2 is YNNKEL (reference sequence). Unmatched junction bases numbered 0, after V lost 0 bases and J lost 3 bases. The CDR3 is 14 amino acids. Here the CDR3 reads CASSQETGDTEAFF. DNA for the CDR3: TGTGCCAGCAGCCAAGAGACAGGGGACACTGAAGCTTTCTTT.

The rearrangement joins TRBV3-1 (or the pseudogene TRBV3-2) to TRBJ2-7, with D uncertain. The germline gives CDR1 LGHDT, CDR2 YNNKEL (reference sequence). V dropped 3 bases and J dropped 0 bases, with 6 bases sitting between them. This CDR3 is built from 13 residues. The CDR3 nucleotides are TGTGCCAGCAGCCATTTTCACTCCTACGAGCAGTACTTC. This encodes CASSHFHSYEQYF.